Each of the 8 T cell receptor beta chains below was sequenced from the same sample in a study of T-cell memory formation after mild COVID-19 (dated by TCRdb to the early 2020s). Libraries were made using 5' RACE. The listed sequencing device is Illumina NovaSeq 6000. Through fastp at Q25 and MiXCR, TCRdb rebuilt clones from the public reads, retaining in-frame beta chains. Rows are unified per CDR3 protein, each entry keeping the most common DNA and genes. In all, the sample holds roughly 310,000 distinct CDR3 sequences, and 15% to 20% of those were seen once. The ten largest clonotypes hold about a fifth of the sample. The sequencing sample was made of PBMCs or a T cell subset sorted from them (not recorded which). The receptors shown here come from a man aged 18-30 years who had mild COVID-19 (a few samples of this study predate the infection). The sample titles of this study are shuffled in the database, so cell type and time point are left out; the donor was told from shared clones.

The chain employs TRBV5-4 and TRBJ2-5, with 7 bases identical to TRBD2. The CDR3 has 14 amino acids. The germline V gene has CDR1 SGHNT and CDR2 YYREEE (reference sequence). Trimming cost V 4 bases and J 3 bases; bases outside gene matches: 6. As DNA, the CDR3 is TGTGCCAGCAGCACCGGGGGGTTCGAAGAGACCCAGTACTTC. Protein sequence: CASSTGGFEETQYF.

This chain links TRBV10-3 with TRBJ2-7, with D perhaps being TRBD1 or TRBD2 (5 bases each). Germline lookup yields CDR1 ENHRY and CDR2 SYGVKD. V was clipped by 5 bases and J by 2 bases, with 10 bases between them. The CDR3 has 13 residues. The CDR3 loop reads CAISIGAPYEQYV. CDR3 DNA sequence: TGTGCCATCAGTATCGGGGCCCCCTACGAGCAGTACGTC.

This clonotype appeared once. This chain connects TRBV20-1 to TRBJ1-6, with D hard to call. The CDR3 is 13 amino acids. Trimming took off 3 bases at V and 8 bases at J, with 11 bases between the two ends. Germline-derived CDR1 and CDR2 are DFQATT and SNEGSKA (reference sequence). This chain's CDR3 is CSARRLSDSPLHF. The CDR3 DNA reads TGCAGTGCTAGGCGACTGTCCGATTCACCCCTCCACTTT.

This clonotype was detected ten times or more. The chain uses TRBV5-5 and TRBJ2-1, with 7 bases fitting TRBD2. From germline, CDR1 is SGHKS and CDR2 YYEKEE (reference sequence). This CDR3 contains 14 residues. Trimming cost V 4 bases and J 8 bases; bases outside gene matches: 9. This CDR3 is CASSPVTSIHEQFF. In DNA form, the CDR3 reads TGTGCCAGCAGCCCCGTGACTAGCATCCATGAGCAGTTCTTC. The full variable domain, in which reference TRBV5-5 and TRBJ2-1 provide the parts outside the CDR3, is DAGVTQSPTHLIKTRGQQVTLRCSPISGHKSVSWYQQVLGQGPQFIFQYYEKEERGRGNFPDRFSARQFPNYSSELNVNALLLGDSALYLCASSPVTSIHEQFFGPGTRLTVL.

This clonotype was picked up a small number of times. V gene TRBV10-2 combines with J gene TRBJ2-2; no clear D gene. The CDR3 spans 12 residues. Per germline, CDR1 WSHSY and CDR2 SAAADI. With 5 bases removed from V and 9 bases from J, the gap between germline ends came to 10 bases. The CDR3 coding sequence is TGCGCCAGCAGTCTCGTTTACAGGGAGCTGTTTTTT. Translated, it gives CASSLVYRELFF.

The chain recombines TRBV29-1 with TRBJ1-3; D remains unclear. Germline V CDR1 and CDR2: SQVTM, ANQGSEA. The CDR3 spans 12 residues. With 6 bases removed from V and 4 bases from J, the gap between germline ends came to 10 bases. In nucleotides, the CDR3 is TGCAGCGTGAGGACTCTGGGAAACACCATATATTTT. Translating gives CSVRTLGNTIYF.

V and J are TRBV4-1 and TRBJ2-7, with 11 bases that match TRBD2. The germline gives CDR1 MGHRA, CDR2 YSYEKL. The CDR3 length is 16 residues. Trimming cost V 1 base and J 3 bases; bases outside gene matches: 5. The CDR3 bases are TGCGCCAGCAGCCAAGGCCGGGGACTAGCGGACTACGAGCAGTACTTC. Translating it yields CASSQGRGLADYEQYF.

The genes are TRBV29-1 and TRBJ2-5, with D possibly called TRBD1 or TRBD2 (7 bases each). Trimming took 7 bases from V and 3 from J, leaving 15 bases between them. The CDR3 is 13 residues long. CDR1 SQVTM and CDR2 ANQGSEA come from the germline V gene. The DNA for the CDR3 is TGCAGCGCAGGGGGGGGACGCAAAGAGACCCAGTACTTC. This codes for CSAGGGRKETQYF. The full variable domain, rest sourced from reference TRBV29-1 and TRBJ2-5, is SAVISQKPSRDICQRGTSLTIQCQVDSQVTMMFWYRQQPGQSLTLIATANQGSEATYESGFVIDKFPISRPNLTFSTLTVSNMSPEDSSIYLCSAGGGRKETQYFGPGTRLLVL.